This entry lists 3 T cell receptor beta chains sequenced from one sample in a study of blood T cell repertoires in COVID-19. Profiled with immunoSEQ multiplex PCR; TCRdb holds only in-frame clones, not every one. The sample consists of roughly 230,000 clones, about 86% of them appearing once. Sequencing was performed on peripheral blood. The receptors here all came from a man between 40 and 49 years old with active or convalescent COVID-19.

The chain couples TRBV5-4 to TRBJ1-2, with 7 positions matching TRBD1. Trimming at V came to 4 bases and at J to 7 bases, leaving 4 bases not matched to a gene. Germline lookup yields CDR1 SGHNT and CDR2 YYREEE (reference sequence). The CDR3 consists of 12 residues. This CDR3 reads CASSPRDSGYTF. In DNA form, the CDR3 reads TGTGCCAGCAGCCCGCGGGACAGTGGCTACACCTTC.

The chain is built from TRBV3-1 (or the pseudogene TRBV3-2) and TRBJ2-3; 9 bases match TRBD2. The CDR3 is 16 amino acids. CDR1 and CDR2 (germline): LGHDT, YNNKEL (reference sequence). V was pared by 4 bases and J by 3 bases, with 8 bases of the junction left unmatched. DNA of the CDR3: TGTGCCAGCAGCCCTCCGGCGGGAGGGAGGACAGATACGCAGTATTTT. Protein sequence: CASSPPAGGRTDTQYF.

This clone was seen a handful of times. The CDR3 is CASSGDGTYEQYF. CDR3 bases: TGCGCCAGCAGCGGAGACGGCACCTACGAGCAGTACTTC. The chain employs TRBV5-1 and TRBJ2-7, with D uncertain. The CDR3 length is 13 residues. V shed 4 bases and J shed 2 bases, with 10 bases lying between them. CDR1 is SGHRS, CDR2 YFSETQ, per germline.